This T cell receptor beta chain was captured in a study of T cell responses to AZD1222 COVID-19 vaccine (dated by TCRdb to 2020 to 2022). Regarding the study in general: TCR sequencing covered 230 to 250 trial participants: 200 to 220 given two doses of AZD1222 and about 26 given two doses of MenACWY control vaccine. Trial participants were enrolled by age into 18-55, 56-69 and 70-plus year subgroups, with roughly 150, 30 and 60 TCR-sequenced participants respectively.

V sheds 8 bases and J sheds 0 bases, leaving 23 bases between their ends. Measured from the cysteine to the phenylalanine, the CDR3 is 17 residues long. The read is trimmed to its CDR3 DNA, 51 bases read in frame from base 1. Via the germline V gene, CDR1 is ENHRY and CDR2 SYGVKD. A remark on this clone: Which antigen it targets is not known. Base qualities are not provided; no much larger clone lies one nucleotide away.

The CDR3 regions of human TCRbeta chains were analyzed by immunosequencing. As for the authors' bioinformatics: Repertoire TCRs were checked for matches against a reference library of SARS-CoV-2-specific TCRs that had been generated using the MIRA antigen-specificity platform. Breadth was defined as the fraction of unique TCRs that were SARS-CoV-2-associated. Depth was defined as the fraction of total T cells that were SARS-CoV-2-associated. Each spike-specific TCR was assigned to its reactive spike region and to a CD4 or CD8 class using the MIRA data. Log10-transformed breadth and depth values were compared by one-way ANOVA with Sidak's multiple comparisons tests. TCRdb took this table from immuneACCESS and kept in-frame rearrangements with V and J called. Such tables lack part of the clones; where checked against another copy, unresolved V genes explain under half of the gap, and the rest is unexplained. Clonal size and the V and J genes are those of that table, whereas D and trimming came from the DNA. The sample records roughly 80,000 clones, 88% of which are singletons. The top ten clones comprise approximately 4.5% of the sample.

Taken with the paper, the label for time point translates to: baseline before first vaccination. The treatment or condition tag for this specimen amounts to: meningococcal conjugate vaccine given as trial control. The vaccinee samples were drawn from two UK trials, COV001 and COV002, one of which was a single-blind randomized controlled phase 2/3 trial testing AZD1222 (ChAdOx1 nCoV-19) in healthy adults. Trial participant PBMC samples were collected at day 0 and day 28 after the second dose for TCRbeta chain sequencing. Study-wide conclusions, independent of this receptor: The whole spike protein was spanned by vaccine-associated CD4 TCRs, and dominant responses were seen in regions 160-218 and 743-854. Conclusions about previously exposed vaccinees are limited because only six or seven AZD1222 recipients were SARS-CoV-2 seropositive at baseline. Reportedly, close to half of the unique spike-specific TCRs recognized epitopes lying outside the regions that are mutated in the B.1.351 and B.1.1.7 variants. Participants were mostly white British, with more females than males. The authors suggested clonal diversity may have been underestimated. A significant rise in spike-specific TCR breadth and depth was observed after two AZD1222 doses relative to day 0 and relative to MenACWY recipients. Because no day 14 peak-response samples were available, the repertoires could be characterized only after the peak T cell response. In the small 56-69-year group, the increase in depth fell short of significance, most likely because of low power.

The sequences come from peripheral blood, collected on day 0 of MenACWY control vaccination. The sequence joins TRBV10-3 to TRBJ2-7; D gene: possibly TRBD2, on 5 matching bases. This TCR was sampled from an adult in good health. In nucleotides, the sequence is TGTGCCATCTCTAGTGTATTGGGAGCGGCCAACTCCTACGAGCAGTACTTC. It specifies CAISSVLGAANSYEQYF.